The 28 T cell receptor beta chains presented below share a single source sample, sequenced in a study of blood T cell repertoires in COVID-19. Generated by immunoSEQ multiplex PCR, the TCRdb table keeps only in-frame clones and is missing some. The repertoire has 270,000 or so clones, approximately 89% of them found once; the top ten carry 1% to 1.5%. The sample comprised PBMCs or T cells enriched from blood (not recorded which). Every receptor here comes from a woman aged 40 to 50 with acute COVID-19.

The CDR3 nucleotides read TGTGCCAGCAGCCCCGGGCAGGGCGTGGATCCCCTCCACTTT. Its translation: CASSPGQGVDPLHF. This rearrangement joins TRBV14 to TRBJ1-6; tentative D call: TRBD1 (5 bases). The CDR3 spans 14 residues. V lost 4 bases and J lost 13, with 17 bases in between. Germline CDR1 is SGHDN and CDR2 is FVKESK.

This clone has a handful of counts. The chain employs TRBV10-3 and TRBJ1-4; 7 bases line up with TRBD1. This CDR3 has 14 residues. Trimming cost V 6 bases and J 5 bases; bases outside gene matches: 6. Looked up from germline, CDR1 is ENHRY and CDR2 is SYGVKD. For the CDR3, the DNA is TGTGCCATCAGAGACAGGGCAGGGAATGAAAAACTGTTTTTT. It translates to CAIRDRAGNEKLFF.

CDR3 sequence reads: CAWSVLSGGGRYGYTF. The CDR3 DNA follows: TGTGCCTGGAGTGTACTAAGTGGGGGGGGCCGCTATGGCTACACCTTC. V and J are TRBV30 and TRBJ1-2, with a tentative D call TRBD1 (6 bases). In germline, CDR1 is GTSNPN, CDR2 SVGIG (reference sequence). The CDR3 spans 16 residues. Trimming removed 0 bases at V and 4 bases at J, with 18 bases between.

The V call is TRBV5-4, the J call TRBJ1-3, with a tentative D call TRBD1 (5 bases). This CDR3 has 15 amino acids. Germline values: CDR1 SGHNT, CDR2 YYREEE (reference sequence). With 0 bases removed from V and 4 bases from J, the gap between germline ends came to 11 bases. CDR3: CASSLDPGQGNTIYF. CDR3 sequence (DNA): TGTGCCAGCAGCTTGGATCCTGGACAAGGAAACACCATATATTTT.

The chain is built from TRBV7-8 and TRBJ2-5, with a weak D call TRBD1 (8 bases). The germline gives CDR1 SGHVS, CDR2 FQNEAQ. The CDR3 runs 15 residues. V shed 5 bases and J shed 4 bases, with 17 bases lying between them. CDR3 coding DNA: TGTGCCAGCAGCCCGAGGACAGGGAGGGGAGAGACCCAGTACTTC. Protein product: CASSPRTGRGETQYF.

As DNA, the CDR3 is TGTGCCAGCAGCCAAATAGCAGGGGGCAGATGGTATGGCTACACCTTC. Translation gives CASSQIAGGRWYGYTF. This chain connects TRBV3-1 (or the pseudogene TRBV3-2) to TRBJ1-2, with 8 bases matching TRBD1. This CDR3 is 16 amino acids long. Germline CDR1 LGHDT, CDR2 YNNKEL (reference sequence). V gave up 2 bases and J gave up 5 bases; unmatched junction bases: 10.

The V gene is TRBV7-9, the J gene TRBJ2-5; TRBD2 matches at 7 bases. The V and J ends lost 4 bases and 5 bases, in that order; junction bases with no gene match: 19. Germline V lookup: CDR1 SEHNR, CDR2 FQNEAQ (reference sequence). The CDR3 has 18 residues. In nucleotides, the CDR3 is TGTGCCAGCAGCTGGGGTTGGATAGGCGGGAGAGTAGTCGAGACCCAGTACTTC. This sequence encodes CASSWGWIGGRVVETQYF. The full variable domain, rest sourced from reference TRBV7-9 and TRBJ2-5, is DTGVSQNPRHKITKRGQNVTFRCDPISEHNRLYWYRQTLGQGPEFLTYFQNEAQLEKSRLLSDRFSAERPKGSFSTLEIQRTEQGDSAMYLCASSWGWIGGRVVETQYFGPGTRLLVL.

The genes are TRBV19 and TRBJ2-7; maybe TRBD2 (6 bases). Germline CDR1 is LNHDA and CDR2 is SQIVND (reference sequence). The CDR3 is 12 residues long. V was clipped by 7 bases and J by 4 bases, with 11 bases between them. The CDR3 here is CASIWGGYEQYV. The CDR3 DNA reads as TGTGCCAGTATCTGGGGAGGATACGAGCAGTACGTC.

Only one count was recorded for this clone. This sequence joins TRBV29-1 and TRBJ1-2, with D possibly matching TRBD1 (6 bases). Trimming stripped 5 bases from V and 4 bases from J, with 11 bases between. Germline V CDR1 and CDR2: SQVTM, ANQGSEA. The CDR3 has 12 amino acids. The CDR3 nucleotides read TGCAGCGTTTTCAGGGGCCTCTATGGCTACACCTTC. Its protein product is CSVFRGLYGYTF. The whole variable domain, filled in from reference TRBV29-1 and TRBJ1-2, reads SAVISQKPSRDICQRGTSLTIQCQVDSQVTMMFWYRQQPGQSLTLIATANQGSEATYESGFVIDKFPISRPNLTFSTLTVSNMSPEDSSIYLCSVFRGLYGYTFGSGTRLTVV.

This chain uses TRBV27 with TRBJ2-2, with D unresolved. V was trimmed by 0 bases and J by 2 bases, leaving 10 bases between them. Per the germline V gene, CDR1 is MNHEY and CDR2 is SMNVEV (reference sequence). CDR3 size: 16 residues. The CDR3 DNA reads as TGTGCCAGCAGTTTATCGGTTAGCCCCAACACCGGGGAGCTGTTTTTT. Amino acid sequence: CASSLSVSPNTGELFF.

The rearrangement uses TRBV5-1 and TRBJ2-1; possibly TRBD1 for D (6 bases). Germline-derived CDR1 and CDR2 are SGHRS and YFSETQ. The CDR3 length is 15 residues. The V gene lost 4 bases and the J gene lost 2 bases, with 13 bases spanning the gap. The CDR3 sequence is CASSGPGQAYNEQFF. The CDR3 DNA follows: TGCGCCAGCAGCGGACCGGGACAAGCCTACAATGAGCAGTTCTTC.

CDR3 DNA: TGTGCCAGCAACCGATTGACAGGGGGAAATGAAAAACTGTTTTTT. It yields the protein CASNRLTGGNEKLFF. V usage is TRBV28 and J usage is TRBJ1-4; 9 bases align to TRBD1. J gave up 5 bases and V 7 bases, and 8 bases lay outside the gene matches. The CDR3 length is 15 residues. In germline, CDR1 is MDHEN, CDR2 SYDVKM.

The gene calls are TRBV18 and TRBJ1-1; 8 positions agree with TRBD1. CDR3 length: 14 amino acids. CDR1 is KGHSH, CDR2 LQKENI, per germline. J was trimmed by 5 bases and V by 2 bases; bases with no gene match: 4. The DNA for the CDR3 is TGTGCCAGCTCACCAGGACAGGGTTGGACTGAAGCTTTCTTT. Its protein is CASSPGQGWTEAFF.

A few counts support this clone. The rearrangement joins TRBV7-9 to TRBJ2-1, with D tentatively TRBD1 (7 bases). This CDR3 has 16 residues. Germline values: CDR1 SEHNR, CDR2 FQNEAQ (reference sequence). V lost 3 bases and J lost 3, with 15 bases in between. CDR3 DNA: TGTGCCAGCAGCTTGGGCCGGGGGACAGACTACAATGAGCAGTTCTTC. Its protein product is CASSLGRGTDYNEQFF.

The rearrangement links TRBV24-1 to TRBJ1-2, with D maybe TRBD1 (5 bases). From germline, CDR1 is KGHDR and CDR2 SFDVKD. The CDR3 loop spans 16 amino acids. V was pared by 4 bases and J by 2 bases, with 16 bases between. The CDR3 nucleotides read TGTGCCACCAGTGACACCTCGGGGGGTAAGAACTATGGCTACACCTTC. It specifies CATSDTSGGKNYGYTF.

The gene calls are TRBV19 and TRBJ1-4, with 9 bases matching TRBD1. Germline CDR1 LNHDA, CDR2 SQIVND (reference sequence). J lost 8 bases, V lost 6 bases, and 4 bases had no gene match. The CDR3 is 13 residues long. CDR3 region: CASRDRGGEKLFF. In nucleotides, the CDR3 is TGTGCCAGTAGGGACAGGGGAGGAGAAAAACTGTTTTTT.

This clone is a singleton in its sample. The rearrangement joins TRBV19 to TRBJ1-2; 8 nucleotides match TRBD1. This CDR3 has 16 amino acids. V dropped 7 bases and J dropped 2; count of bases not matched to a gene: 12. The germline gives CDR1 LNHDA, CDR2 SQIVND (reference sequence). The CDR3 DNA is TGTGCCAGTACCATAGCCGGGACAGGTCTGAACTATGGCTACACCTTC. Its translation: CASTIAGTGLNYGYTF.

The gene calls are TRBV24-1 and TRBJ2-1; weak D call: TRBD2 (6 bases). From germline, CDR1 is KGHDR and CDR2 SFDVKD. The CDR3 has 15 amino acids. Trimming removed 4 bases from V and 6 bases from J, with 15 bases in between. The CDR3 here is CATSEPGLIGNEQFF. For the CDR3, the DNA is TGTGCCACCAGTGAGCCGGGACTTATAGGCAATGAGCAGTTCTTC.

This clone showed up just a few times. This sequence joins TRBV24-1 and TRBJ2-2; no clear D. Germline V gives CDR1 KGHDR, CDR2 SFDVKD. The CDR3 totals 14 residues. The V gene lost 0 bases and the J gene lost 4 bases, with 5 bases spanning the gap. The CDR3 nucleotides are TGTGCCACCAGTGATTTGTCATCCACCGGGGAGCTGTTTTTT. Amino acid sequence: CATSDLSSTGELFF.

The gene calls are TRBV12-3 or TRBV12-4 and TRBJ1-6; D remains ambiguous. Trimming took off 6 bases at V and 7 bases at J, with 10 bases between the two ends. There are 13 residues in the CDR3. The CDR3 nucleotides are TGTGCCAGCAGCCTTCAGTGGAATTCACCCCTCCACTTT. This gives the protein CASSLQWNSPLHF.

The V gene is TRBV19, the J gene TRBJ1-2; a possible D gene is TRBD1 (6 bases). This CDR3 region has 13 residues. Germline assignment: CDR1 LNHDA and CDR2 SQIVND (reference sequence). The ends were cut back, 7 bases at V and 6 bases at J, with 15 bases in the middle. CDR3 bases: TGTGCCAGTAAGGTTCAGGGACAAAATGGCTACACCTTC. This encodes CASKVQGQNGYTF.

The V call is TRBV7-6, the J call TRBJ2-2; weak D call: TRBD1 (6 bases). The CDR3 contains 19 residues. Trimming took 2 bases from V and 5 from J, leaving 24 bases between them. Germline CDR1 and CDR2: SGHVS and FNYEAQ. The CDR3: CASSLTGRQALGRTGELFF. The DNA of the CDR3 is TGTGCCAGCAGCTTAACGGGGAGACAGGCTTTAGGTCGGACCGGGGAGCTGTTTTTT.

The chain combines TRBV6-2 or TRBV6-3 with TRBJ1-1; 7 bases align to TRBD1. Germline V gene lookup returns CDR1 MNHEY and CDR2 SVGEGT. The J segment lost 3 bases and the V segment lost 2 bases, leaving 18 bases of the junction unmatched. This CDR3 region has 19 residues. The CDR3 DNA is TGTGCCAGCAGTTACGAATGGACGGTCAGGGGGTTTGGGTACACTGAAGCTTTCTTT. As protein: CASSYEWTVRGFGYTEAFF.

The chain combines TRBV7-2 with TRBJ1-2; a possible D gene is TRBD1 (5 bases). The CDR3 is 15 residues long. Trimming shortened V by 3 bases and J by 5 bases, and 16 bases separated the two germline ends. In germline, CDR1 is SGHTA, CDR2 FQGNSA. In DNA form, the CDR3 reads TGTGCCAGCAGCTTGTCAACGGGGGTAGATTATGGCTACACCTTC. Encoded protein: CASSLSTGVDYGYTF.

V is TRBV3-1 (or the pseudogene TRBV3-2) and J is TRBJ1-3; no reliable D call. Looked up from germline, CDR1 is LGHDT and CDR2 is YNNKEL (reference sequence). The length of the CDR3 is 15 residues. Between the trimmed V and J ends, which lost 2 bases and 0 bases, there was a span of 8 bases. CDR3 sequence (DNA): TGTGCCAGCAGCCAAAGCCGGAGCTCTGGAAACACCATATATTTT. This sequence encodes CASSQSRSSGNTIYF.

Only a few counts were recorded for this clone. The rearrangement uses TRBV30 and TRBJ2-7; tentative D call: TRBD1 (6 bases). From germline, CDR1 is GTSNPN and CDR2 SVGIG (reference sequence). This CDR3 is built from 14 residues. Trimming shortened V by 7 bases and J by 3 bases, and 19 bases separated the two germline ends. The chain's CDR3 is CAFLQGPLIYEQYV. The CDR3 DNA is TGTGCCTTCTTGCAGGGGCCCCTCATCTACGAGCAGTACGTC.

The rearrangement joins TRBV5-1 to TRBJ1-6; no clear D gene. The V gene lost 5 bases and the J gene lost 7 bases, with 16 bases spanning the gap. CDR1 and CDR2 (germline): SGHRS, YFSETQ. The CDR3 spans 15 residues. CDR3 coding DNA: TGCGCCAGCAGTCCCGCCGGAGGTCAAAATTCACCCCTCCACTTT. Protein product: CASSPAGGQNSPLHF.

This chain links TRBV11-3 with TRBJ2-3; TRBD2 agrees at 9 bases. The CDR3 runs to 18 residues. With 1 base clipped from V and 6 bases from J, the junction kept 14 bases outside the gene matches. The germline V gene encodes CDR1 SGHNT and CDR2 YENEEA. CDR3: CASSLVYFAGGREDTQYF. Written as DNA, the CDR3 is TGTGCCAGCAGCTTAGTCTACTTTGCGGGAGGGCGGGAGGATACGCAGTATTTT.